What follows are 12 T cell receptor beta chains derived from one specimen sequenced in a study of cytomegalovirus exposure and HLA in healthy donors. PCR was performed using 60 Vbeta and 13 Jbeta primers. Clones were read by immunoSEQ multiplex PCR, and TCRdb kept only the in-frame ones, dropping some. The table records 150,000 to 200,000 clones, roughly 82% of them present only once. What was sequenced was PBMCs. These receptors were collected from a woman aged 50 to 65 in good health and CMV-seronegative.

This clone was detected only a few times. V and J are TRBV7-6 and TRBJ1-1, with TRBD1 matching over 12 bases. Trimming cost V 5 bases and J 10 bases; bases outside gene matches: 8. The length of the CDR3 is 14 residues. Germline loops: CDR1 SGHVS, CDR2 FNYEAQ. Here the CDR3 DNA reads TGTGCCAGCAGCCCTACCGGGACAGGGGGCCGAGCTTTCTTT. This encodes CASSPTGTGGRAFF.

The chain recombines TRBV29-1 with TRBJ1-1; D is perhaps TRBD1 (6 bases). The CDR3 contains 11 residues. CDR1 and CDR2 (germline): SQVTM, ANQGSEA. Trimming cost V 6 bases and J 8 bases, with 13 bases left between them. The CDR3 coding sequence is TGCAGCGTAGGGGGACCACTCGAAGCTTTCTTT. It is translated as CSVGGPLEAFF.

The chain carries TRBV11-1 and TRBJ1-4; D is possibly TRBD1 (5 bases). CDR1 SGHAT and CDR2 FQDESV come from the germline V gene (reference sequence). CDR3 size: 11 residues. The V end lost 11 bases, the J end lost 9 bases, and 13 bases lay between the germline ends. CDR3 DNA: TGTGCCCCATGGGGGGGGAAAAAACTGTTTTTT. Translation gives CAPWGGKKLFF.

The rearrangement links TRBV18 to TRBJ2-2, with 8 nucleotides matching TRBD2. Germline lookup yields CDR1 KGHSH and CDR2 LQKENI. J lost 0 bases, V lost 2 bases, and 5 bases had no gene match. The CDR3 runs to 17 residues. The chain's CDR3 is CASSPYTSGANTGELFF. The CDR3 DNA sequence: TGTGCCAGCTCACCATACACTAGCGGAGCGAACACCGGGGAGCTGTTTTTT.

The rearrangement uses TRBV6-5 and TRBJ2-7, with a possible D match to TRBD1 (5 bases). CDR1 and CDR2 (germline): MNHEY, SVGAGI. This CDR3 comprises 14 residues. V was clipped by 6 bases and J by 3 bases, with 15 bases between them. CDR3 sequence reads: CASSQPDRHYEQYF. CDR3 in DNA: TGTGCCAGCAGCCAGCCCGACAGACACTACGAGCAGTACTTC.

The chain employs TRBV28 and TRBJ2-7; 7 bases align to TRBD2. This CDR3 comprises 14 residues. Germline V gene lookup returns CDR1 MDHEN and CDR2 SYDVKM. Trimming removed 6 bases from V and 3 bases from J; junction bases left unmatched: 8. In DNA, the CDR3 is TGTGCCAGCAGGGCCCCCTGGGACTACTACGAGCAGTACTTC. Its protein product is CASRAPWDYYEQYF.

The V gene is TRBV7-8, the J gene TRBJ1-1; D is undetermined. This CDR3 has 14 amino acids. CDR1 SGHVS and CDR2 FQNEAQ come from the germline V gene. Trimming removed 3 bases at V and 11 bases at J, with 19 bases between. CDR3 amino acids: CASSFSVGTSDAFF. DNA of the CDR3: TGTGCCAGCAGCTTTAGTGTTGGCACTAGTGACGCTTTCTTT. The variable domain in full, completed from reference TRBV7-8 and TRBJ1-1, reads GAGVSQSPRYKVAKRGQDVALRCDPISGHVSLFWYQQALGQGPEFLTYFQNEAQLDKSGLPSDRFFAERPEGSVSTLKIQRTQQEDSAVYLCASSFSVGTSDAFFGQGTRLTVV.

The chain joins TRBV2 to TRBJ2-5; 12 bases match TRBD1. The CDR3 contains 18 residues. Germline assignment: CDR1 SNHLY and CDR2 FYNNEI. V lost 1 base and J lost 5; bases outside the gene matches: 11. CDR3 amino acids: CASSEGGTGGPAGETQYF. The CDR3 DNA reads TGTGCCAGCAGTGAAGGGGGGACAGGGGGCCCCGCGGGGGAGACCCAGTACTTC.

This clone showed up just a few times. The rearrangement uses TRBV7-9 and TRBJ2-7; 8 nucleotides align to TRBD1. Losses at the gene ends were 4 bases for V and 2 bases for J; bases not matched to a gene: 4. The CDR3 totals 14 residues. Looked up from germline, CDR1 is SEHNR and CDR2 is FQNEAQ (reference sequence). The CDR3 DNA follows: TGTGCCAGCAGCTCCACGACAGGGGCCTACGAGCAGTACTTC. Translating it yields CASSSTTGAYEQYF.

This clone was detected only a few times. This chain connects TRBV10-3 to TRBJ2-1, with D uncertain. Trimming took 3 bases from V and 0 from J, leaving 15 bases between them. Germline V lookup: CDR1 ENHRY, CDR2 SYGVKD. The CDR3 extends over 17 amino acids. In DNA form, the CDR3 reads TGTGCCATCAGTGATTGGGTGGGTGCAGGCTCCTACAATGAGCAGTTCTTC. Its protein is CAISDWVGAGSYNEQFF.

V usage is TRBV27 and J usage is TRBJ1-6; 8 positions match TRBD1. The CDR3 is made up of 14 amino acids. With V trimmed by 3 bases and J by 10 bases, 5 bases remained unmatched. Per germline, CDR1 MNHEY and CDR2 SMNVEV (reference sequence). The CDR3 protein is CASSFRTGNSPLHF. Written as DNA, the CDR3 is TGTGCCAGCAGTTTTCGGACAGGGAACTCACCCCTCCACTTT.

V is TRBV9 and J is TRBJ2-2, with 9 bases that match TRBD1. CDR3 length: 12 residues. Germline V gene lookup returns CDR1 SGDLS and CDR2 YYNGEE. Losses at the gene ends were 8 bases for V and 6 bases for J; bases not matched to a gene: 2. The CDR3 spells CASRQGAGELFF. The CDR3 bases are TGTGCCAGTAGACAGGGGGCCGGGGAGCTGTTTTTT. Full variable domain (outside the CDR3, taken from reference TRBV9 and TRBJ2-2): DSGVTQTPKHLITATGQRVTLRCSPRSGDLSVYWYQQSLDQGLQFLIQYYNGEERAKGNILERFSAQQFPDLHSELNLSSLELGDSALYFCASRQGAGELFFGEGSRLTVL.